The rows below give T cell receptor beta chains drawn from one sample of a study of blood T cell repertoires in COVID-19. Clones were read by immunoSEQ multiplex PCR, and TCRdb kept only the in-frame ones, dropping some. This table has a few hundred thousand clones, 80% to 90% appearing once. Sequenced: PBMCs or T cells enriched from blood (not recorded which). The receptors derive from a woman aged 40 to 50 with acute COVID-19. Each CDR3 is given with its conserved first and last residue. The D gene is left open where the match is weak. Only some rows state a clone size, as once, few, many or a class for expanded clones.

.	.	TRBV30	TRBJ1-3	TGTGCCTGGAGTGTACGAGGCTATCTTAACTCTGGAAACACCATATATTTT	CAWSVRGYLNSGNTIYF
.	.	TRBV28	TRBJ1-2	TGTGCCAGCAGTAGCAACTATGGCTACACCTTC	CASSSNYGYTF
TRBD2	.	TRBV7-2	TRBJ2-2	TGTGCCAGCAGCTTCTCAAGCGGGAGCCGGTACGGGGAGCTGTTTTTT	CASSFSSGSRYGELFF
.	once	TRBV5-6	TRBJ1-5	TGTGCCAGCAGCTCTGGACAGAGGGTTATGGAGCCCCAGCATTTT	CASSSGQRVMEPQHF
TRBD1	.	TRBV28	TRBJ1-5	TGTGCCAGCACCAACAGGGGGTGGAAGCCCCAGCATTTT	CASTNRGWKPQHF
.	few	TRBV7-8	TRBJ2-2	TGTGCCAGCAGCTATAACAGCTTGAACACCGGGGAGCTGTTTTTT	CASSYNSLNTGELFF
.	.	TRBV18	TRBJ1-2	TGTGCCAGCTCACCTTCGACTAGCCCCAGGGCTAACTATGGCTACACCTTC	CASSPSTSPRANYGYTF
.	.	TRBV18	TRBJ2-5	TGTGCCAGCTCACCACGGGCGCTCAAAGAGACCCAGTACTTC	CASSPRALKETQYF
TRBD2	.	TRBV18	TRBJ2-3	TGTGCCAGCTCTCCCCCGGGACTAGCGGGAATTGGGACAGATACGCAGTATTTT	CASSPPGLAGIGTDTQYF
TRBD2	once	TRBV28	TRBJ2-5	TGTGCCACGGGACTACTCCAAGAGACCCAGTACTTC	CATGLLQETQYF
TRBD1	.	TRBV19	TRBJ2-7	TGTGCCAGTAGTCCTGGCAGGGGGCTAACCTACGAGCAGTACTTC	CASSPGRGLTYEQYF
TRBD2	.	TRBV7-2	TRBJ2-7	TGTGCCAGCACCGCCATGGGCGGGAGGAATTACGAGCAGTACTTC	CASTAMGGRNYEQYF
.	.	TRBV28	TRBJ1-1	TGTGCCAGTGCGGGCGGTGAAGCTTTCTTT	CASAGGEAFF
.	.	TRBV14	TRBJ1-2	TGTGCCAGCAGCCCAACACAGGGAGGGTATGGCTACACCTTC	CASSPTQGGYGYTF
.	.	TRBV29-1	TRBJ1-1	TGCAGCGTTGTGGGCAGAATGAACACTGAAGCTTTCTTT	CSVVGRMNTEAFF
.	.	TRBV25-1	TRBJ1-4	TGTGCCAGCAGTGAATATGGTGGAGGGAGGGCTAATGAAAAACTGTTTTTT	CASSEYGGGRANEKLFF
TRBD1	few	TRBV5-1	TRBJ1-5	TGCGCCAGCAGCGTTACAGGGGGAGGGAATCAGCCCCAGCATTTT	CASSVTGGGNQPQHF
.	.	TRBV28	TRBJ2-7	TGTGCCAGCAGTTCCACGGACAGCTACGAGCAGTACTTC	CASSSTDSYEQYF
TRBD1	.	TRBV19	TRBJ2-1	TGTGCCAGTAGTATTCTCGGGACAGGGTACAATGAGCAGTTCTTC	CASSILGTGYNEQFF
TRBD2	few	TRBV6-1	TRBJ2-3	TGTGCCAGCAGTGAGCGGACTAGCGGGAGGGCCGTAGATACGCAGTATTTT	CASSERTSGRAVDTQYF
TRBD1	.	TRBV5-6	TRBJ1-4	TGTGCCAGCAGCTCCACCGGGACAGTTAATGAAAAACTGTTTTTT	CASSSTGTVNEKLFF
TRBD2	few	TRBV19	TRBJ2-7	TGTGCCAGTAGTATAAGTACTAGCGCTTCCGAGCAGTACTTC	CASSISTSASEQYF
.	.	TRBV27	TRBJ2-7	TGTGCCAGCAGTCCCCACGCGGGGCGCGGCGAGCAGTACTTC	CASSPHAGRGEQYF
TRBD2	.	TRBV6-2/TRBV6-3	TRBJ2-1	TGTGCCAGCAGTTACTCGCTAGCGGGAGGTGTAAATGAGCAGTTCTTC	CASSYSLAGGVNEQFF
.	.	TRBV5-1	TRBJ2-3	TGCGCCAGCTGTAAAGTCGGGGGAGGCATGGCAGATACGCAGTATTTT	CASCKVGGGMADTQYF
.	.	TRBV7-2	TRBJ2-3	TGTGCCAGCAGCTTCTACACAGATACGCAGTATTTT	CASSFYTDTQYF
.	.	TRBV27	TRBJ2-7	TGTGCCAGCAGTCCCCTATACAGCTACGAGCAGTACTTC	CASSPLYSYEQYF
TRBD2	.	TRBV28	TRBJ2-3	TGTGCCAGCAGTTTTGCGGGAGATTCGCAGTATTTT	CASSFAGDSQYF
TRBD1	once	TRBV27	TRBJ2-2	TGTGCCAGCAGTTTAGGGACAGGACCGCCCGGGGAGCTGTTTTTT	CASSLGTGPPGELFF
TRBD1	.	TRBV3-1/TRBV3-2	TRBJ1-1	TGTGCCAGCAGCCAACGACAGGGGGCTGAAGCTTTCTTT	CASSQRQGAEAFF